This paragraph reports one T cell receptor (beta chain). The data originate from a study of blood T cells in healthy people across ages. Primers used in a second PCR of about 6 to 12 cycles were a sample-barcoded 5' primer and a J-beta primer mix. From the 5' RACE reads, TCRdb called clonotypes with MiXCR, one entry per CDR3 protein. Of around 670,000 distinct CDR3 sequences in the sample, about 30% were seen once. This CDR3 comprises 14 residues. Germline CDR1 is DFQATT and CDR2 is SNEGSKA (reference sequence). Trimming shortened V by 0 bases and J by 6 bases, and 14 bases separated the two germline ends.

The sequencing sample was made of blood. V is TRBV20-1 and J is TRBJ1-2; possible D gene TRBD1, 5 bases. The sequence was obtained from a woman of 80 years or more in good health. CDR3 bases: TGCAGTGCTAGAGAAGGCAGGGTAAACCATGGCTACACCTTC. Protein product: CSAREGRVNHGYTF.